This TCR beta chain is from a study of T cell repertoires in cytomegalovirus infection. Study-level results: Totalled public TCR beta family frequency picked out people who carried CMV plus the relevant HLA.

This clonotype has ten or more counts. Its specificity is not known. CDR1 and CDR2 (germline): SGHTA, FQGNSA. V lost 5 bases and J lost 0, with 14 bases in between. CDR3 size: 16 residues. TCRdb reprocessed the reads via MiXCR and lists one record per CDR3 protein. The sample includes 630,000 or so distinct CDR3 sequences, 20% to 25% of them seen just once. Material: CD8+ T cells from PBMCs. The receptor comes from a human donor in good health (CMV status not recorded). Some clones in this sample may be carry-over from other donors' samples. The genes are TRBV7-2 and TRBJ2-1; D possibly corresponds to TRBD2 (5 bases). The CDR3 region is CASSVYMGSSYNEQFF. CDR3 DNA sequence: TGTGCCAGCAGCGTGTACATGGGGAGCTCCTACAATGAGCAGTTCTTC.